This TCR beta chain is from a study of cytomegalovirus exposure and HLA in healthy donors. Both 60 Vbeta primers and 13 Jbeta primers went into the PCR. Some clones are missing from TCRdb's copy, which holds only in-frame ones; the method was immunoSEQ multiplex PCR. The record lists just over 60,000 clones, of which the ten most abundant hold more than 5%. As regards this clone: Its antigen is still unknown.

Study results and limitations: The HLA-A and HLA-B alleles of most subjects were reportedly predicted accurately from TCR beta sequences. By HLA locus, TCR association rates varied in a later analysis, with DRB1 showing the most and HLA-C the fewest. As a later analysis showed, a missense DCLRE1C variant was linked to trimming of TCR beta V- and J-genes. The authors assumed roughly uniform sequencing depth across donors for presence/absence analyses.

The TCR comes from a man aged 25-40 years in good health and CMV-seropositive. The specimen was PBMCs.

The CDR3 here is CASTTWGQDEKLFF. As DNA, the CDR3 is TGTGCCAGCACCACATGGGGACAGGATGAAAAACTGTTTTTT. V gene TRBV6-1 combines with J gene TRBJ1-4; 8 nucleotides agree with TRBD1. V dropped 7 bases and J dropped 6; count of bases not matched to a gene: 7. Germline CDR1 reads MNHNS; CDR2 reads SASEGT. The length of the CDR3 is 14 residues.